The present entry profiles one T cell receptor (beta chain) with its context. Sequencing used immunoSEQ multiplex PCR; TCRdb keeps in-frame clones, though not all of them. This table has tens of thousands of clones, 90% to 95% appearing once. The record originates from a study of T cell responses to AZD1222 COVID-19 vaccine. V lost 5 bases to trimming and J lost 6 bases; unmatched junction nucleotides: 8. The CDR3 has 14 residues. Looked up from germline, CDR1 is SGHTA and CDR2 is FQGNSA. Sequenced material: peripheral blood, taken 28 days after the second AZD1222 dose. The chain employs TRBV7-2 and TRBJ2-3; TRBD2 agrees at 7 bases. The clonotype comes from an adult who received the AZD1222 COVID-19 vaccine. CDR3 bases: TGTGCCAGCAGCCCGGAGGGGAGGGCGGATACGCAGTATTTT. Amino acids: CASSPEGRADTQYF.